This T cell receptor (beta chain) was sequenced for a study of molecular identifiers for immune sequencing clone quantification. Study-wide findings and caveats: More than 97% of effector molecules, versus under 1% of naive-cell molecules, belonged to clones above 20 RNA copies.

The use of previously described methods and listed TCR primers produced the bulk TCR libraries. TCRdb analysed the PCR reads with MiXCR anew, one entry per CDR3 protein. The table includes 490,000 or so distinct CDR3 sequences, 25% detected once. V was clipped by 3 bases and J by 5 bases, with 13 bases between them. The length of the CDR3 is 14 residues. A CD8+CD4-CCR7+CD45RA+ phenotype served as the sorting definition for naive CD8 T cells. This clonotype appeared a few times. No antigen is known for it. The TCR sequence derives from a human donor in good health. Some libraries in this study had Jurkat cell RNA spiked in. What was sequenced was naive CD8+ T cells from blood, with Jurkat cell RNA spiked in. Subset specified: FACS-sorted CD8+CD4-CCR7+CD45RA+ naive T cells. The chain joins TRBV12-3 or TRBV12-4 to TRBJ1-1; D is possibly TRBD1 (5 bases). The CDR3 sequence: CASSFVGVGTEAFF. CDR3 in DNA: TGTGCCAGCAGTTTTGTGGGGGTAGGGACTGAAGCTTTCTTT.